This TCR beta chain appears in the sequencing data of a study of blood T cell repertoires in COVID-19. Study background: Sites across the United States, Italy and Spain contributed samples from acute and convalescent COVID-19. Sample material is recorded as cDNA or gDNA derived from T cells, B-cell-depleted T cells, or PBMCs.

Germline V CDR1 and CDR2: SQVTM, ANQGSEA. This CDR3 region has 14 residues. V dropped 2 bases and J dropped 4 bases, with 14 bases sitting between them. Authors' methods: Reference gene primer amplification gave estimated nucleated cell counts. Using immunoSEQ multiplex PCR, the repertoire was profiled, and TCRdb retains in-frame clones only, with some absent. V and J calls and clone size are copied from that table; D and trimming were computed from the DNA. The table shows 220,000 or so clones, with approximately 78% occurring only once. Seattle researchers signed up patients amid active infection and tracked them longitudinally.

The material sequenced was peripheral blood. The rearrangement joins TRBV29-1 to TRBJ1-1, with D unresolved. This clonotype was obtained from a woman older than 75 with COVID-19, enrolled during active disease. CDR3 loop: CSVESFRRGTEAFF. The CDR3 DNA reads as TGCAGCGTTGAAAGTTTCCGCCGGGGCACTGAAGCTTTCTTT. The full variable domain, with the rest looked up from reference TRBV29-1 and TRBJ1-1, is SAVISQKPSRDICQRGTSLTIQCQVDSQVTMMFWYRQQPGQSLTLIATANQGSEATYESGFVIDKFPISRPNLTFSTLTVSNMSPEDSSIYLCSVESFRRGTEAFFGQGTRLTVV.